This T cell receptor beta chain was obtained from a study of blood T cell repertoires in COVID-19. Study overall: Samples came from the United States, Italy and Spain, spanning acute and convalescent COVID-19. Sample material is recorded as cDNA or gDNA derived from T cells, B-cell-depleted T cells, or PBMCs.

Germline loops: CDR1 MNHNY, CDR2 SVGAGI (reference sequence). The CDR3 has 14 residues. Trimming at V came to 7 bases and at J to 2 bases, leaving 7 bases not matched to a gene. Profiling relied on immunoSEQ multiplex PCR, and the TCRdb table lists in-frame clones only, not all of them. The table includes under 150,000 clones, roughly 80% detected once. Cohort allocation depended upon clinical history that participants reported. Each recovered donor of Cohort 3 presented with two negative PCRs, clearance, or symptom resolution. The sample taken for sequencing was PBMCs or T cells enriched from blood (not recorded which). This TCR was recovered from a man aged 25-45 years who had recovered from COVID-19. V is TRBV6-6 and J is TRBJ2-7; the match to TRBD2 covers 8 bases. This CDR3 is CASNPTSATYEQYF. The CDR3 DNA is TGTGCCAGCAACCCGACTAGCGCCACCTACGAGCAGTACTTC.